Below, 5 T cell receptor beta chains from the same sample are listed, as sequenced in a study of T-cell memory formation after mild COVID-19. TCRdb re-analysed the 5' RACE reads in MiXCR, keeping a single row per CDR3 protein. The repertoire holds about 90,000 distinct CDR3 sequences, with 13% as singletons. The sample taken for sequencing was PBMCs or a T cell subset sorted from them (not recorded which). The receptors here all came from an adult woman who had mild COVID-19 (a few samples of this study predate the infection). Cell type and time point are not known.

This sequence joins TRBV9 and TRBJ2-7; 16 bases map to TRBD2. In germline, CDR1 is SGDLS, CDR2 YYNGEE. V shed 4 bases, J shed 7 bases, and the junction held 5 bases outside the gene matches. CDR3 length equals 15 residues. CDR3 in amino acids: CASSSGTSGRDEQYF. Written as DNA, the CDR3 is TGTGCCAGCAGCTCTGGGACTAGCGGGAGGGATGAGCAGTACTTC.

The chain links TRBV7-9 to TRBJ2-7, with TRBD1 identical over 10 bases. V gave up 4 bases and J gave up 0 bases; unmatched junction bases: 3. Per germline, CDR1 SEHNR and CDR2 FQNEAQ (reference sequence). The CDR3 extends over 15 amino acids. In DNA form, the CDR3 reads TGTGCCAGCAGCTCCGGGACAGGGGTCTCCTACGAGCAGTACTTC. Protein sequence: CASSSGTGVSYEQYF.

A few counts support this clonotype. For the CDR3, the DNA is TGTGCCAGCAGCTTAAACCCGGGACAGATCTATGGCTACACCTTC. Protein: CASSLNPGQIYGYTF. The chain combines TRBV5-6 with TRBJ1-2; 7 nucleotides align to TRBD1. The CDR3 loop spans 15 amino acids. J gave up 4 bases and V 2 bases, and 8 bases lay outside the gene matches. CDR1 is SGHDT, CDR2 YYEEEE, per germline.

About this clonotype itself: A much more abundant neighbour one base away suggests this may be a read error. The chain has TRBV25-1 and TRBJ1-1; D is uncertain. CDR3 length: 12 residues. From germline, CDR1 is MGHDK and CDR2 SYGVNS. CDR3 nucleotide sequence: TGTGCCAGCAGTGATGCGGAACTTAAAGCTTACTTT. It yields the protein CASSDAELKAYF.

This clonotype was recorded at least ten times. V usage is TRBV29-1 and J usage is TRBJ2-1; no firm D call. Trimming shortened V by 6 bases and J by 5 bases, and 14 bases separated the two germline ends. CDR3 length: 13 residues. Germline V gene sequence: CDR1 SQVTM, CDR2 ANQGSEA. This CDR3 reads CSVRLATHNEQFF. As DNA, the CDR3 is TGCAGCGTCAGACTTGCTACGCACAATGAGCAGTTCTTC.